The T cell receptor beta chain under discussion was sequenced for a study of identical twins (dated by TCRdb to the mid-2010s). Some background on the complete study: The study deep-sequenced TCR alpha and beta repertoires from monozygotic twins, unrelated adults of various ages and cord blood to test whether fetal clonotypes persist. Replicate twin experiments were performed at different times using different library preparation protocols to rule out contamination. Beyond this particular receptor, the publication reports: Because the same donors could not be followed over many years, conclusions were based on cross-sectional statistical analysis. Fewer insertions were carried by abundant cord blood beta clonotypes, a similar but weaker trend appeared in young adult naive repertoires, and no such trend appeared in memory repertoires. Zero-insertion analyses could be partly confounded by invariant T cells such as MAIT and iNKT, although diverse VJ usage argued against such confounding for most clonotypes. Recombination models systematically underestimated out-of-frame TCR alpha sharing in monozygotic twins but agreed with sharing between unrelated individuals. Excess twin sharing in beta out-of-frame sequences was weaker because fewer shared sequences lowered the signal-to-noise ratio. Compared with coincidental sharing between unrelated individuals, out-of-frame TCR alpha sequences shared between twins showed an excess of sequences with low generation probability.

A note on this clonotype: Its antigen specificity is not known. No much larger clone exists at a distance of one base, and base qualities are not known.

The protocol used for the library was 5' RACE. Sequencing was performed on an Illumina HiSeq 2000. Template switching introduced a universal primer binding site; the final cDNA contained a unique molecular identifier, enabling accurate counting of TCR cDNA molecules. First-strand cDNA for TCR alpha and beta chains was synthesized from specific primers in the conserved constant-segment region. To control for contamination, each cDNA library was double barcoded with a SMART-Mk sample barcode plus Illumina barcodes. Two successive PCR steps introduced TruSeq adapter sequences along with Illumina sample barcodes. The Illumina HiSeq platform was used with custom primers to sequence TCR alpha and beta cDNA libraries. For the original study's pipeline: Unique molecular identifiers were extracted from raw reads with MiGEC, and CDR3 positions were determined with MiXCR. Recombination models were inferred per individual with the repgenHMM and IGoR tools using an EM algorithm. The tcR package in R was used for shared clonotype analysis, with sharing normalized by the product of cloneset sizes. To study raw recombination free of thymic and clonal selection effects, out-of-frame nonproductive sequences were analyzed. TCRdb reran the public reads through fastp at Q25 and MiXCR, keeping productive beta chains. CDR3 protein duplicates are merged, each entry listing the most common genes and DNA. The V and J calls come from TCRdb's annotation, not from the publication. A total of 640,000 or so distinct CDR3 sequences appear in this sample, roughly 6.2% of them only once. Of the sample, 1.5% to 2% is held by the ten largest clones.

Every donor was a healthy Caucasian. Three unrelated non-twin adults were additionally sequenced: a male aged 18 to 30, a male aged 50 to 60 and a female aged 50 to 60. Miltenyi CD45RO+ enrichment and human naive T-cell isolation kits were used to isolate memory (CD45RO+) and naive T cells from PBMC. Sequenced input: naive T cells sorted from blood. The sample's cell subset or site label, in plain terms: cells isolated with a human naive T-cell isolation kit. The sequence was collected from a man aged 18 to 30 in good health.

Here the CDR3 is given as CASTPFPGQGNTGELFF. DNA sequence: TGCGCCAGCACCCCGTTCCCGGGACAGGGCAACACCGGGGAGCTGTTTTTT. This sequence uses TRBV5-1 and TRBJ2-2; 9 nucleotides in the junction match TRBD1. Trimmed from V: 6 bases; trimmed from J: 2 bases; junction bases lacking a gene match: 11. The CDR3 measures 17 amino acids from cysteine to phenylalanine. Of the read, only the CDR3 DNA is kept; its 51 bases are in frame from base 1. Per the germline V gene, SGHRS is the CDR1 and YFSETQ is the CDR2.